Given below is one T cell receptor beta chain in context. Its antigen remains unidentified. The V gene end was trimmed by 0 bases and the J gene end by 5 bases; junction bases not matched to a gene: 3. Germline V lookup: CDR1 SGDLS, CDR2 YYNGEE. This CDR3 spans 15 amino acids. Each donor was a Caucasian adult residing in Nashville, Tennessee. The protocol was immunoSEQ multiplex PCR, while the TCRdb copy is restricted to in-frame clones and leaves out a portion. The sample includes about 450,000 clones, roughly 80% seen only once; the top ten take about 12%. The data were taken from a study of shared clonotypes between healthy human individuals. Study-wide results and caveats: Among donors, sharing of clonotypes was expected to be affected by sequencing depth. The study sampled only blood, and tissue repertoires likely differ.

The V and J genes are TRBV9 and TRBJ2-7, with 12 bases identical to TRBD2. The TCR comes from a middle-aged woman in good health. Some clones in this sample may be carry-over from other donors' samples. The sample comprised PBMCs. The CDR3 DNA follows: TGTGCCAGCAGCGTAGAACTAGCGGGAGGAAACGAGCAGTACTTC. Its translation is CASSVELAGGNEQYF.